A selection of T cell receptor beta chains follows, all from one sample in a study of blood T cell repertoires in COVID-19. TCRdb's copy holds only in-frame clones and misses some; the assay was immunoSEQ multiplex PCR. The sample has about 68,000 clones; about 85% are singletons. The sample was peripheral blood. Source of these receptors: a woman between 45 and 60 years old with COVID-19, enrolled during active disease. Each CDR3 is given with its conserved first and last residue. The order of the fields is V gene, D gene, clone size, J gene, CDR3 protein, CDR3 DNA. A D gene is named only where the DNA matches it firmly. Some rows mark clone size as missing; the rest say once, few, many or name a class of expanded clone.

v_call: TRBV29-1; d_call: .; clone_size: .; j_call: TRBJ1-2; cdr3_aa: CSADRWEGGGYTF; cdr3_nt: TGCAGCGCCGACCGCTGGGAGGGAGGAGGCTACACCTTC
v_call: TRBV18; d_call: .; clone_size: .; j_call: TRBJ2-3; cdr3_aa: CASSPRLSTDTQYF; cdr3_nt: TGTGCCAGCTCACCAAGACTTAGCACAGATACGCAGTATTTT
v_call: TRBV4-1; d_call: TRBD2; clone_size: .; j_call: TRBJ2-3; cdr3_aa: CASSQDPSGTTPGTDTQYF; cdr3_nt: TGCGCCAGCAGCCAAGATCCTAGCGGGACTACCCCAGGCACAGATACGCAGTATTTT
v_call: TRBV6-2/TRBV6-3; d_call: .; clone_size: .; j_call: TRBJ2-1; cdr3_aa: CASSSPGQRTDEQFF; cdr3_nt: TGTGCCAGCAGTTCTCCGGGACAAAGGACCGATGAGCAGTTCTTC
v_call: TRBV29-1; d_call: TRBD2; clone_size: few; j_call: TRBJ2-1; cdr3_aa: CSVTRLAGSYNEQFF; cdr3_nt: TGCAGCGTTACTAGACTAGCGGGAAGCTACAATGAGCAGTTCTTC
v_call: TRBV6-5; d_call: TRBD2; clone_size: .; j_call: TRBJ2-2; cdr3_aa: CASSSSGGSYTGELFF; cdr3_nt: TGTGCCAGCAGTTCCTCGGGAGGTTCGTACACCGGGGAGCTGTTTTTT
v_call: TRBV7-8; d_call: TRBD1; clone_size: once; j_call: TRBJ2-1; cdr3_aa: CASRPTGQVFNEQFF; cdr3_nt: TGTGCCAGCAGACCCACCGGACAGGTTTTCAATGAGCAGTTCTTC
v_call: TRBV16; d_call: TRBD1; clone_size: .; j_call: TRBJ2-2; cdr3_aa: CASSQERNRGGELFF; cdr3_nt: TGTGCCAGCAGCCAAGAGCGGAACAGGGGCGGGGAGCTGTTTTTT
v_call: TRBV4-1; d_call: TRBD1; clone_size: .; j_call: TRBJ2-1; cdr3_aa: CASSQESRGQGRNEQFF; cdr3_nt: TGCGCCAGCAGCCAAGAAAGTCGGGGACAGGGGCGCAATGAGCAGTTCTTC
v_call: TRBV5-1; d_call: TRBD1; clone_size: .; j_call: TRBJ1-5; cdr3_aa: CASSPGQGPVSNQPQHF; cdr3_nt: TGCGCCAGCAGCCCCGGACAGGGTCCCGTTAGCAATCAGCCCCAGCATTTT
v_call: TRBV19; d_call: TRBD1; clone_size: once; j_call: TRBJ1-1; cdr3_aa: CARTGENTEAFF; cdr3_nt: TGTGCCAGGACAGGGGAAAACACTGAAGCTTTCTTT
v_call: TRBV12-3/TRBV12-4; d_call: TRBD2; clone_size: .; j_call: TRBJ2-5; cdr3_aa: CASSRDYSETQYF; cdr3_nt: TGTGCCAGCAGTCGGGACTATAGCGAGACCCAGTACTTC
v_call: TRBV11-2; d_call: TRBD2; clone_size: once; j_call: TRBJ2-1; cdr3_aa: CASSSTGTTYNEQFF; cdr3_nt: TGTGCCAGCAGCTCCACCGGGACTACTTACAATGAGCAGTTCTTC
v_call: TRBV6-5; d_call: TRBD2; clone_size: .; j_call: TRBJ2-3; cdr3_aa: CASTLGLGTDTQYF; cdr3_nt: TGTGCCAGCACCCTGGGACTAGGAACAGATACGCAGTATTTT
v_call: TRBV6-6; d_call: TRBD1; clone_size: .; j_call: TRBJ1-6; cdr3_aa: CASVPRGRSPLHF; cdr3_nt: TGTGCCAGCGTCCCTAGGGGGCGCTCACCCCTCCACTTT
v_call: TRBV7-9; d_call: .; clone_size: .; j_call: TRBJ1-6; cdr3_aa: CASSLGQTLYYSPLHF; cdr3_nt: TGTGCCAGCAGCTTAGGACAGACCTTATATTATTCACCCCTCCACTTT
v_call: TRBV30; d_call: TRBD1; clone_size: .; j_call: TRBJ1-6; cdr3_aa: CAWTTGGASSPLHF; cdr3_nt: TGTGCCTGGACGACAGGGGGCGCAAGCTCACCCCTCCACTTT
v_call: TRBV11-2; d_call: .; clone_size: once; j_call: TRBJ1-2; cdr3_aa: CASRFGIDGYTF; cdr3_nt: TGTGCCAGCAGATTCGGGATTGATGGCTACACCTTC
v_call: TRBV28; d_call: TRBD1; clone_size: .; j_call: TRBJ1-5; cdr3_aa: CASSPDRGGNQPQHF; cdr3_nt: TGTGCCAGCAGTCCAGACAGGGGTGGGAATCAGCCCCAGCATTTT
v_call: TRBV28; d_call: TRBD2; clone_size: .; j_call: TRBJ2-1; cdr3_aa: CASSLRVAGGSSSYNEQFF; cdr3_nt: TGTGCCAGCAGTTTAAGGGTAGCGGGAGGCAGTAGCTCCTACAATGAGCAGTTCTTC
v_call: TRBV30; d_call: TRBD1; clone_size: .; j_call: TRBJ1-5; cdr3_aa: CAWSVAGQVNQPQHF; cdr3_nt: TGTGCCTGGAGTGTTGCGGGACAGGTTAATCAGCCCCAGCATTTT
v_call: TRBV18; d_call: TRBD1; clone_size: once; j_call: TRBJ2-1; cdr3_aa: CASSPTGGNEQFF; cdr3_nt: TGTGCCAGCTCACCAACAGGGGGGAATGAGCAGTTCTTC
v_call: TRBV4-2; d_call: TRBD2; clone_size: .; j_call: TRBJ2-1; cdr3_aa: CASSQVGRSSYNEQFF; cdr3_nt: TGTGCCAGCAGCCAAGTCGGGAGGAGCTCCTACAATGAGCAGTTCTTC
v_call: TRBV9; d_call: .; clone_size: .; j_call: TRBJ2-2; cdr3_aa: CASSKAGSTGELFF; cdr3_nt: TGTGCCAGTTCTAAAGCCGGGAGCACCGGGGAGCTGTTTTTT
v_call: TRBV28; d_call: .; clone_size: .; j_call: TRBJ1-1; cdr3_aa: CASSSGGTEAFF; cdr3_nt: TGTGCCAGCAGTTCCGGGGGGACTGAAGCTTTCTTT
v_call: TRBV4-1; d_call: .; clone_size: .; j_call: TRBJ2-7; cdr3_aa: CASSQPLAGAYEQYF; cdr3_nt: TGCGCCAGCAGCCAACCTCTTGCAGGGGCCTACGAGCAGTACTTC
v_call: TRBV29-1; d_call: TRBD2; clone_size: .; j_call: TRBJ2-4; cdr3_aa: CSGGLGGNIQYF; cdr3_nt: TGCAGCGGGGGACTAGGAGGGAACATTCAGTACTTC
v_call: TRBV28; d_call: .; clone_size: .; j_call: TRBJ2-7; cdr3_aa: CASSFRSYEQYF; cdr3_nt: TGTGCCAGCAGTTTCCGCAGTTACGAGCAGTACTTC
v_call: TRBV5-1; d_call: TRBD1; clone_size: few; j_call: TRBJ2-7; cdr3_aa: CASSSGTGSYEQYF; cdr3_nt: TGCGCCAGCAGCTCCGGGACAGGGAGCTACGAGCAGTACTTC
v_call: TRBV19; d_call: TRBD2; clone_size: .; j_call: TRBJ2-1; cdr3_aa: CASSPRRAGGYNEQFF; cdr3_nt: TGTGCCAGTAGTCCCCGGAGAGCGGGAGGGTACAATGAGCAGTTCTTC
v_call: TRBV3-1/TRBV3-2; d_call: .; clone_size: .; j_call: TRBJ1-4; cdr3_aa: CASNRVNEKLFF; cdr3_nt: TGTGCCAGCAACAGGGTAAATGAAAAACTGTTTTTT
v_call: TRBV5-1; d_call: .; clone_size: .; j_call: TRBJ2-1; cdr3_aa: CASSLGHYNEQFF; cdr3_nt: TGCGCCAGCAGCTTGGGACACTACAATGAGCAGTTCTTC
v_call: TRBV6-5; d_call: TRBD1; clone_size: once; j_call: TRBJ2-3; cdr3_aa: CASRGQFTQYF; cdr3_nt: TGTGCCAGCAGGGGACAGTTTACGCAGTATTTT
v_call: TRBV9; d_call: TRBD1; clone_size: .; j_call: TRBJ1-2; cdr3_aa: CASSVAQGVYGYTF; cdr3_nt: TGTGCCAGCAGCGTAGCGCAGGGGGTTTATGGCTACACCTTC
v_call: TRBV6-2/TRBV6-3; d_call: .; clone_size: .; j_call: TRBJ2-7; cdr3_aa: CASSSPPGSYEQYF; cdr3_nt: TGTGCCAGCAGTTCCCCCCCGGGCTCCTACGAGCAGTACTTC
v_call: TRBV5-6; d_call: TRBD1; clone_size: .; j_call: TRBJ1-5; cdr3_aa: CASSRVGDRGLPQHF; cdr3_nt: TGTGCCAGCAGCCGAGTAGGGGACAGGGGGTTGCCCCAGCATTTT
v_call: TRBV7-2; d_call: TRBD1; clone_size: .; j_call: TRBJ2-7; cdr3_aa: CASSPGTGDYEQYF; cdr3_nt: TGTGCCAGCAGCCCAGGGACAGGGGATTACGAGCAGTACTTC
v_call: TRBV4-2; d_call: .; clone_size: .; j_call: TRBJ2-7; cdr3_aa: CASSQAGLSSYEQYF; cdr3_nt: TGTGCCAGCAGCCAGGCAGGGTTAAGCTCCTACGAGCAGTACTTC
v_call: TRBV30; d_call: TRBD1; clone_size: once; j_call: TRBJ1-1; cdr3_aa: CAWSTGETEAFF; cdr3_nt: TGTGCCTGGAGTACAGGGGAAACTGAAGCTTTCTTT
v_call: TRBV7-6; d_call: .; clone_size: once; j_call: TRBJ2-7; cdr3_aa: CASSLGSGSYEQYF; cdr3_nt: TGTGCCAGCAGCTTAGGTTCCGGCTCCTACGAGCAGTACTTC
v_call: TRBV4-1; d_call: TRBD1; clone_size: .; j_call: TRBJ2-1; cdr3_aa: CASSQFQGAVEQFF; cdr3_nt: TGCGCCAGCAGCCAGTTCCAGGGGGCCGTTGAGCAGTTCTTC